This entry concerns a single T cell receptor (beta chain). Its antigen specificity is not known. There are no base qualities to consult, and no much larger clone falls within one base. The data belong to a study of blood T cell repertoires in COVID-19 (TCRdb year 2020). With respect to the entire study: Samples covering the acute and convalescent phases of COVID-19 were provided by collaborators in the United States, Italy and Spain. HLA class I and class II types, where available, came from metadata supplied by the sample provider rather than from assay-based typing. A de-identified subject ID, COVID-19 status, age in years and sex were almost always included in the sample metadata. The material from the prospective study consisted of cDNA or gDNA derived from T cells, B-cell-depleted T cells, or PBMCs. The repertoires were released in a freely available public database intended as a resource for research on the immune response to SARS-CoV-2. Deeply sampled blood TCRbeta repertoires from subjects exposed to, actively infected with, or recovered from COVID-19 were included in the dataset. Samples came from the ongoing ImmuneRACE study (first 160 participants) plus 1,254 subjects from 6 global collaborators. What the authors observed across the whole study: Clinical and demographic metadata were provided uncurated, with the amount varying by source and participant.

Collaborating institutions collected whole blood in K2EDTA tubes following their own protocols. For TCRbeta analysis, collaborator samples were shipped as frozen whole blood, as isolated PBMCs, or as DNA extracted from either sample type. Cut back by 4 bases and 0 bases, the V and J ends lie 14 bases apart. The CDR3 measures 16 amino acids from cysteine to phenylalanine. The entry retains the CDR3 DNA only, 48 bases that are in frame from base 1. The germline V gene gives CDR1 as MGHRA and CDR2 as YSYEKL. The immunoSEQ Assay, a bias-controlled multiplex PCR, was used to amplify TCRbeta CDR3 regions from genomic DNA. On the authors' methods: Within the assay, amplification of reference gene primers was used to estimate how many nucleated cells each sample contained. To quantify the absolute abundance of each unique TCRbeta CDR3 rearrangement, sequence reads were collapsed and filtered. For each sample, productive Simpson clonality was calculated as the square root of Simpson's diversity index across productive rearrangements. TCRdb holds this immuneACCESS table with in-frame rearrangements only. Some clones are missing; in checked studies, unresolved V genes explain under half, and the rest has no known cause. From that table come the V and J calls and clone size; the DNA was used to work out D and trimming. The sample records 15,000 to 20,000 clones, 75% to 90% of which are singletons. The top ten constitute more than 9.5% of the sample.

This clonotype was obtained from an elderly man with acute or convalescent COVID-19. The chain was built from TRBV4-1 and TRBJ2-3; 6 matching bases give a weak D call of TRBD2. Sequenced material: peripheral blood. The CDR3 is CASSLFTGTSTDTQYF. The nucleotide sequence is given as TGCGCCAGCAGCCTTTTTACGGGGACTAGCACAGATACGCAGTATTTT.